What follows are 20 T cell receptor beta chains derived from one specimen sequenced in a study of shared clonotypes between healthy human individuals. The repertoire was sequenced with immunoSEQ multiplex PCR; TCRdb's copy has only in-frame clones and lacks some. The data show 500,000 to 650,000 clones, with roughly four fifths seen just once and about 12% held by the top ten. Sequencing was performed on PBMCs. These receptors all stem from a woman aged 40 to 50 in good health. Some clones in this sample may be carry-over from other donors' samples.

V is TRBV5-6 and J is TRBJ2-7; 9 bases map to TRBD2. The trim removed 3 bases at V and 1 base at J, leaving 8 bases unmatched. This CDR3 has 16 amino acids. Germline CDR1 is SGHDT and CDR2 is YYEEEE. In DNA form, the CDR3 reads TGTGCCAGCAGCTACGGGCTAGCGGGAATTTCCTACGAGCAGTACTTC. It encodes CASSYGLAGISYEQYF. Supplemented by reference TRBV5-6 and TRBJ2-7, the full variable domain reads DAGVTQSPTHLIKTRGQQVTLRCSPKSGHDTVSWYQQALGQGPQFIFQYYEEEERQRGNFPDRFSGHQFPNYSSELNVNALLLGDSALYLCASSYGLAGISYEQYFGPGTRLTVT.

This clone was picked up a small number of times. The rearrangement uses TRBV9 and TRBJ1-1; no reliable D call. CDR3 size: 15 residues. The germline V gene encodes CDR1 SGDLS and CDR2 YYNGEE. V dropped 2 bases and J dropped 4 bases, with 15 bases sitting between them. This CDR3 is CASSVEVSWSTEAFF. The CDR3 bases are TGTGCCAGCAGCGTGGAAGTCAGTTGGAGCACTGAAGCTTTCTTT.

CDR3 sequence reads: CASSQDGQGETQYF. In DNA, the CDR3 is TGCGCCAGCAGCCAAGACGGACAGGGAGAGACCCAGTACTTC. The chain couples TRBV4-1 to TRBJ2-5, with TRBD1 matching 8 bases. With 0 bases clipped from V and 4 bases from J, the junction kept 1 base outside the gene matches. Looked up from germline, CDR1 is MGHRA and CDR2 is YSYEKL. The CDR3 runs 14 residues.

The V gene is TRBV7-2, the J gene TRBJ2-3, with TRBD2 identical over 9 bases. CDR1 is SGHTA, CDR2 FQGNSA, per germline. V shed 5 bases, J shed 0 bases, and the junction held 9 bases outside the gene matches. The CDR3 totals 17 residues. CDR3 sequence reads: CASSAGTSRSSTDTQYF. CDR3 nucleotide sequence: TGTGCCAGCAGCGCGGGGACTAGCCGCTCTAGCACAGATACGCAGTATTTT.

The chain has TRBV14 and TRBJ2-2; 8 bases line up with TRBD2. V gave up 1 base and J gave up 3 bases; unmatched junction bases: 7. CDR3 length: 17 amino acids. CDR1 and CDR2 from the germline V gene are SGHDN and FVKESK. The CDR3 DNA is TGTGCCAGCAGCCAAGCGGGAGGGCCGGTAGACACCGGGGAGCTGTTTTTT. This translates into CASSQAGGPVDTGELFF.

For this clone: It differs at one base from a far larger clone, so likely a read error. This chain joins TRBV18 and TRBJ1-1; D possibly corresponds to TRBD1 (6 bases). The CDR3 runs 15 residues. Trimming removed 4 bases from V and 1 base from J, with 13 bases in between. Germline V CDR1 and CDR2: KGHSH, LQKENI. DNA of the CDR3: TGTGCCAGCTCACAACCGGGGGGACAGAACACTGAAGCTTTCTTT. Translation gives CASSQPGGQNTEAFF.

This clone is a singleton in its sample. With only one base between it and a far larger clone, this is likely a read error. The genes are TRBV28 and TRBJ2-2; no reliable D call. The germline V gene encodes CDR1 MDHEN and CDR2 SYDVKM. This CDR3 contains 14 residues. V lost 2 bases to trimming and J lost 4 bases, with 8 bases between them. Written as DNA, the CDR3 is TGTGCCAGCAGTTTAACAAGGAGCACCGGGGAGCTGTTTTTT. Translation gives CASSLTRSTGELFF.

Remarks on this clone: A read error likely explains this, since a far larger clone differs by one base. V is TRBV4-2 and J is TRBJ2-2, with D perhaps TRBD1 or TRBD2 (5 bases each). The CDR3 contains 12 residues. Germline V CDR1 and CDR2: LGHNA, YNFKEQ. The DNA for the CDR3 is TGTGCCAGCAGCCAGGGGACCGGGGAGCTGTCTTTT. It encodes CASSQGTGELSF.

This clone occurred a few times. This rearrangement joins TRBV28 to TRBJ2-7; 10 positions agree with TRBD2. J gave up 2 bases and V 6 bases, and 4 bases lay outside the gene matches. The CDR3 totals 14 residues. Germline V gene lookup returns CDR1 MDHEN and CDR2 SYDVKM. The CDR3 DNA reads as TGTGCCAGCAGCCCGGGACTAGCGACCTACGAGCAGTACTTC. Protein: CASSPGLATYEQYF.

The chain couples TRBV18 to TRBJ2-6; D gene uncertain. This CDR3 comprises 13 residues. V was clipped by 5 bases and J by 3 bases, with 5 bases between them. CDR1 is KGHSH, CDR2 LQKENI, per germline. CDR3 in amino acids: CASSAGGANVLTF. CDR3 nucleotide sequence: TGTGCCAGCTCAGCTGGTGGGGCCAACGTCCTGACTTTC.

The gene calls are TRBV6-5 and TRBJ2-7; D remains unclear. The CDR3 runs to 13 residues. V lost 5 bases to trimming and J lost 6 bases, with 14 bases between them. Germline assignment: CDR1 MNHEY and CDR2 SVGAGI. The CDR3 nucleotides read TGTGCCAGCAGTCGTGACCCCAAGGGCGAGCAGTACTTC. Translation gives CASSRDPKGEQYF.

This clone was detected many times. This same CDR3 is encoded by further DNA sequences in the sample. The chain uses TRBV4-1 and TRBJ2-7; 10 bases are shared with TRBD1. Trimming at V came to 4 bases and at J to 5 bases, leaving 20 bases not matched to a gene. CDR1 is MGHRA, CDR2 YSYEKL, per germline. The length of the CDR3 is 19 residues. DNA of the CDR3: TGCGCCAGCAGCCGCGCAAGAAGGGGACAGGGGTCGGGACGGCACGAGCAGTACTTC. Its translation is CASSRARRGQGSGRHEQYF.

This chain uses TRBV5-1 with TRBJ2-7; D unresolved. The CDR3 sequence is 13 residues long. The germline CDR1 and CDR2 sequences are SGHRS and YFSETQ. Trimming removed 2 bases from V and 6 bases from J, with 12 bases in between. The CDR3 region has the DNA TGCGCCAGCAGCTTCGAATGGGGTGGCGAGCAGTACTTC. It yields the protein CASSFEWGGEQYF.

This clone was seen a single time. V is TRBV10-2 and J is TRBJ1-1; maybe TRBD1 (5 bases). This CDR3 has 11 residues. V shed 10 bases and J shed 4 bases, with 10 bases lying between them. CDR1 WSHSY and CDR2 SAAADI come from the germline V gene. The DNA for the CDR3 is TGCGCCACCGCGAGGGGCACTGAAGCTTTCTTT. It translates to CATARGTEAFF.

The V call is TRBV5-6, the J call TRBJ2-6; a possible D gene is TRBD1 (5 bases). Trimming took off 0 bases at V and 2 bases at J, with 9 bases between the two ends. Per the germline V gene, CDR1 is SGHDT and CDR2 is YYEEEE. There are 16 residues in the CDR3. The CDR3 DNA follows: TGTGCCAGCAGCTTGGAGGCAGGGACTGGGGCCAACGTCCTGACTTTC. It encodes CASSLEAGTGANVLTF.

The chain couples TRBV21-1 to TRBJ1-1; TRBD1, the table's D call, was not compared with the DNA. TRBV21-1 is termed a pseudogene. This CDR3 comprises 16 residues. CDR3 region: CASTFPRGQFDTEAFF. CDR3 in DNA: TGTGCCAGCACCTTCCCCCGGGGACAGTTCGACACTGAAGCTTTCTTT.

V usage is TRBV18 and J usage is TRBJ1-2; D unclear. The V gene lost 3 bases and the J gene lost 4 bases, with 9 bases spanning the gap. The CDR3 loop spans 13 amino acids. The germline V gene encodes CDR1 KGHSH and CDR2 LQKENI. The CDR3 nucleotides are TGTGCCAGCTCACCCGGGAGGTCCTATGGCTACACCTTC. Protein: CASSPGRSYGYTF.

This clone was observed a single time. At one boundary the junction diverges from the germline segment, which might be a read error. The CDR3 spells CASSHSLAGEGELYF. The DNA of the CDR3 is TGCGCCAGCAGCCACTCCTTAGCGGGAGAGGGAGAGCTGTACTTC. The genes are TRBV4-3 and TRBJ2-7; 9 bases line up with TRBD2. The CDR3 has 15 amino acids. The germline V gene has CDR1 LGHNA and CDR2 YSLEER.

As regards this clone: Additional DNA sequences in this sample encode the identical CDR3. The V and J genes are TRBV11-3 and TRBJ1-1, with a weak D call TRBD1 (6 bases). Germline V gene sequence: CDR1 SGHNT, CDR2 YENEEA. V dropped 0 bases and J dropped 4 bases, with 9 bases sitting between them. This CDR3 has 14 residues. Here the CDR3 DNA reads TGTGCCAGCAGCTTAGACAGGGGATCCACTGAAGCTTTCTTT. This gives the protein CASSLDRGSTEAFF.

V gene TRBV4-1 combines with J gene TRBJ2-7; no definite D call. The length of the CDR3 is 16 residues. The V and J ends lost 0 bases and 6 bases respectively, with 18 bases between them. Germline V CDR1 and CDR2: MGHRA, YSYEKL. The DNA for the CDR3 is TGCGCCAGCAGCCAAGATTATCACCTACCAACGGGCGAGCAGTACTTC. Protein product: CASSQDYHLPTGEQYF.